This T cell receptor (beta chain) was recovered during a study of T cell responses to AZD1222 COVID-19 vaccine. Study background: Pooling was applied to second doses at about 4 or about 12 weeks. Study-wide findings and caveats: At 160-218 and 743-854, vaccine-associated CD4 TCRs were dominant, and they spanned spike. Donors, mostly white British, included more females; clonal diversity was possibly underestimated.

The protocol was immunoSEQ multiplex PCR, while the TCRdb copy is restricted to in-frame clones and leaves out a portion. The table includes some 130,000 clones, approximately 90% detected once. Regarding this clone: The target antigen is unknown.

The material was peripheral blood, obtained on day 0 of AZD1222 vaccination. This receptor was obtained from an adult in good health.

CDR3 sequence: CASSSLVSGNTIYF. The CDR3 DNA reads TGTGCCAGCAGCTCCTTAGTCTCTGGAAACACCATATATTTT. The V gene is TRBV7-9, the J gene TRBJ1-3; no clear D. Trimming removed 4 bases from V and 0 bases from J, with 7 bases in between. The CDR3 length is 14 residues. Per the germline V gene, CDR1 is SEHNR and CDR2 is FQNEAQ (reference sequence).